The present T cell receptor (beta chain) was sequenced within a study of blood T cells in healthy people across ages. Combining a sample-barcoded 5' primer with a J-beta primer mix, a second PCR ran for 7 to 11 cycles. MiXCR, run by TCRdb on the 5' RACE reads, gives a single entry per CDR3 protein. Among around 1.7 million distinct CDR3 sequences, 28% were seen once, and the ten largest hold 7.7%. As regards this clonotype: What it binds is not known.

The germline V gene encodes CDR1 LGHNA and CDR2 YNFKEQ. This CDR3 is 17 amino acids long. V dropped 4 bases and J dropped 3 bases, with 18 bases sitting between them. Samples each yielded at least 6 micrograms of total RNA. Overall study findings and caveats: Per-million-T-cell TCR beta diversity fell roughly linearly with age.

This clonotype was sampled from a woman aged 25 to 39 in good health. Sequencing was performed on blood. The gene calls are TRBV4-2 and TRBJ1-4, with a possible D match to TRBD1 (5 bases). This chain's CDR3 is CASSPLYRGDANEKLFF. CDR3 sequence (DNA): TGTGCCAGCAGCCCTTTATATAGGGGTGACGCTAATGAAAAACTGTTTTTT.